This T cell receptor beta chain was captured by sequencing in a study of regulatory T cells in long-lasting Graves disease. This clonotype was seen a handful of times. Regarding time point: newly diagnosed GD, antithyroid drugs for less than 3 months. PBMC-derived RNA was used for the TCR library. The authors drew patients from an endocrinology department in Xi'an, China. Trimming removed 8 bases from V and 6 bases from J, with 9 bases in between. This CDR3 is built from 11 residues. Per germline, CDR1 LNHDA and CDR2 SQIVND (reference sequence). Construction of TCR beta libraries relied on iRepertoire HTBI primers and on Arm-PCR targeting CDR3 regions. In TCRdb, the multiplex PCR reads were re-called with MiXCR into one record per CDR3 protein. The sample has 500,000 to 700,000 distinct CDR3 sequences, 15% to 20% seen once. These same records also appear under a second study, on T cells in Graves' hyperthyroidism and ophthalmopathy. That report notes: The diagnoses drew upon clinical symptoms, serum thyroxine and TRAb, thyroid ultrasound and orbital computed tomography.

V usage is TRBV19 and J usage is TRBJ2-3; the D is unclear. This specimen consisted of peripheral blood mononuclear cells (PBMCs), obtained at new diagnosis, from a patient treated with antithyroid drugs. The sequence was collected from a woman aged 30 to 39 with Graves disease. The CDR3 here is CASGDGDTQYF. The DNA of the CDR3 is TGTGCCAGTGGTGACGGTGATACGCAGTATTTT.